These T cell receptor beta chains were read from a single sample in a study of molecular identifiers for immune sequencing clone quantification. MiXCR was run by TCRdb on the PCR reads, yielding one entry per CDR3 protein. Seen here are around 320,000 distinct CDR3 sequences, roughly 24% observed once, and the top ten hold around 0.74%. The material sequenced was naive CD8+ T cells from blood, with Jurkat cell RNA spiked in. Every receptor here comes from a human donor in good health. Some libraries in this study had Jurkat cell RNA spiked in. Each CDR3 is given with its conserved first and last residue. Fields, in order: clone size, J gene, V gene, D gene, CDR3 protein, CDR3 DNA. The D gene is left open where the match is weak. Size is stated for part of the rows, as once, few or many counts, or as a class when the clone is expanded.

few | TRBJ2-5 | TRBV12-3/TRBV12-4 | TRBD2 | CASSPGGKKETQYF | TGTGCCAGCAGTCCCGGGGGGAAGAAAGAGACCCAGTACTTC
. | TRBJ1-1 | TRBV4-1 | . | CASSPPRGFEAFF | TGCGCCAGCAGCCCCCCCCGGGGGTTTGAAGCTTTCTTT
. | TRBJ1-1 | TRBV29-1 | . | CSVRFGSEALF | TGCAGCGTTCGGTTTGGCTCTGAAGCTCTCTTT
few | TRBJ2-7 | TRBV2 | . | CASSEALPQFSSYEQYF | TGTGCCAGCAGTGAAGCGCTTCCACAGTTCAGCTCCTACGAGCAGTACTTC
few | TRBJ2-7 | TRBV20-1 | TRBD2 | CSAKLADRYEQYF | TGCAGTGCAAAACTAGCGGATCGCTACGAGCAGTACTTC
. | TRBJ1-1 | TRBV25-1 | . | CASSFPGGGTEAFF | TGTGCCAGCAGTTTCCCGGGAGGAGGCACTGAAGCTTTCTTT
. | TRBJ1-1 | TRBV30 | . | CAWVIGYVDTEAFF | TGTGCCTGGGTGATAGGGTACGTAGACACTGAAGCTTTCTTT
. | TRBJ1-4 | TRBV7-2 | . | CASSLDPGFATNKKLFF | TGTGCCAGCAGCTTAGACCCAGGGTTTGCAACTAATAAAAAACTGTTTTTT
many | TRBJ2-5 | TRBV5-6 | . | CASSPSGFGGGGTDTYF | TGTGCCAGCAGCCCAAGCGGGTTCGGTGGCGGGGGGACAGATACTTACTTC
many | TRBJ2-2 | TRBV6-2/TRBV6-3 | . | CASFAGGTGELFF | TGTGCCAGCTTCGCAGGAGGAACTGGGGAGCTGTTTTTT
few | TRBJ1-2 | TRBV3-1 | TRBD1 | CASSPWDRGGYGYTF | TGTGCCAGCAGCCCCTGGGACAGGGGAGGATATGGCTACACCTTC
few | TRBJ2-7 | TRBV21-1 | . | CASSEGQETYEQYF | TGTGCCAGCAGCGAAGGACAGGAAACCTACGAGCAGTACTTC
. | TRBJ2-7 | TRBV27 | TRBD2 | CASSYLAGGPGEQYF | TGTGCCAGCAGTTACCTAGCGGGAGGGCCGGGGGAGCAGTACTTC
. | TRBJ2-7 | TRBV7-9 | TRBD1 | CASSWTGNYEQYF | TGTGCCAGCAGCTGGACAGGGAACTACGAGCAGTACTTC
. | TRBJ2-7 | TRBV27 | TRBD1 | CASSLKPGTVGAAYEQYF | TGTGCCAGCAGTTTAAAACCCGGGACAGTGGGCGCCGCCTACGAGCAGTACTTC
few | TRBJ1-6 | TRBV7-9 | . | CASSLVGPYNSPLHF | TGTGCCAGCAGCTTAGTGGGACCTTATAATTCACCCCTCCACTTT
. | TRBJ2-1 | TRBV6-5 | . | CASSYTGRAGNEQFF | TGTGCCAGCAGTTACACAGGGAGGGCCGGCAATGAGCAGTTCTTC
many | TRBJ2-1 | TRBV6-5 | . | CASSPWKGSYNEQFF | TGTGCCAGCAGTCCCTGGAAGGGGAGCTACAATGAGCAGTTCTTC
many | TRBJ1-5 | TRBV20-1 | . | CSASLPGGQPQHF | TGCAGTGCTAGTCTTCCCGGGGGACAGCCCCAGCATTTT